The 27 T cell receptor beta chains below come from one sample, sequenced in a study of T cells in tuberculosis (dated by TCRdb to 2017 to 2018). Library prep was done by the immunoSEQ multiplex PCR assay. The table was pulled from immuneACCESS by TCRdb, which kept in-frame rearrangements only. Such tables lose some clones; where checked, under half of the loss comes from unresolved V genes, and the rest has no known cause. The sample has around 45,000 clones on record, 90% to 95% of them singletons. The ten largest clones capture about 2% of the sample. The sample taken for sequencing was PBMCs. The receptors derive from a donor between 10 and 35 years old with latent tuberculosis or without tuberculosis infection. Some clones in this sample may be carry-over from other donors' samples.

The CDR3 protein is CASSPRGGGEKLFF. The CDR3 DNA sequence: TGTGCCAGCAGCCCCCGGGGGGGTGGTGAAAAACTGTTTTTT. The chain links TRBV9 to TRBJ1-4; tentative D call: TRBD1 (5 bases). Trimming left V 4 bases short and J 7 bases short, with 14 bases between. CDR3 length: 14 residues. Germline-derived CDR1 and CDR2 are SGDLS and YYNGEE.

J is TRBJ1-2 and V is TRBV5-4; a weak D match, TRBD1 (5 bases). CDR1 and CDR2 from the germline V gene are SGHNT and YYREEE (reference sequence). V gave up 3 bases and J gave up 7 bases, with 10 bases separating them. CDR3 length: 12 amino acids. The CDR3 nucleotides read TGTGCCAGCAGCTACCGGGACTCTGGCTACACCTTC. The encoded protein is CASSYRDSGYTF.

The chain is built from TRBV5-4 and TRBJ2-7; 7 bases are shared with TRBD1. V dropped 0 bases and J dropped 2; count of bases not matched to a gene: 5. The CDR3 is 15 residues long. Per the germline V gene, CDR1 is SGHNT and CDR2 is YYREEE (reference sequence). The CDR3: CASSLGQGKAYEQYF. The CDR3 region has the DNA TGTGCCAGCAGCTTGGGACAGGGAAAAGCCTACGAGCAGTACTTC.

The rearrangement links TRBV10-3 to TRBJ2-3; TRBD2 matches 7 bases. V shed 4 bases, J shed 4 bases, and the junction held 5 bases outside the gene matches. From germline, CDR1 is ENHRY and CDR2 SYGVKD. This CDR3 spans 14 amino acids. The CDR3 sequence is CAISVKGGADTQYF. The CDR3 nucleotides read TGTGCCATCAGTGTCAAGGGAGGGGCAGATACGCAGTATTTT.

V and J are TRBV6-6 and TRBJ2-5; 11 bases match TRBD1. The V segment lost 2 bases and the J segment 4 bases; nucleotides outside the gene matches: 3. Germline V lookup: CDR1 MNHNY, CDR2 SVGAGI (reference sequence). The CDR3 spans 15 residues. CDR3 amino acids: CASSYMDRGRETQYF. For the CDR3, the DNA is TGTGCCAGCAGTTACATGGACAGGGGGCGAGAGACCCAGTACTTC.

V gene TRBV30 combines with J gene TRBJ2-3; D possibly corresponds to TRBD2 (6 bases). Germline V gene sequence: CDR1 GTSNPN, CDR2 SVGIG (reference sequence). The CDR3 spans 16 residues. V lost 5 bases and J lost 8, with 26 bases in between. The CDR3 reads CAWWGLGPGSGGTQYF. In DNA form, the CDR3 reads TGTGCCTGGTGGGGGTTGGGACCGGGGTCCGGGGGTACGCAGTATTTT.

The chain couples TRBV9 to TRBJ2-6, with no clear D. The CDR3 spans 15 residues. The V gene lost 0 bases and the J gene lost 0 bases, with 4 bases spanning the gap. Germline V gives CDR1 SGDLS, CDR2 YYNGEE. CDR3 amino acids: CASSVASSGANVLTF. As DNA, the CDR3 is TGTGCCAGCAGCGTAGCCAGCTCTGGGGCCAACGTCCTGACTTTC.

The V gene is TRBV7-8, the J gene TRBJ1-4; 10 bases map to TRBD1. The CDR3 covers 15 residues. Germline CDR1 reads SGHVS; CDR2 reads FQNEAQ. V trimming: 6 bases; J trimming: 6 bases; junction bases outside the gene matches: 7. CDR3 DNA: TGTGCCAGCAGACGCGACAGGGGGCGTTATGAAAAACTGTTTTTT. It codes for CASRRDRGRYEKLFF.

The chain is built from TRBV7-9 and TRBJ1-5; tentatively, D is TRBD1 (5 bases). CDR3 length equals 17 residues. The germline CDR1 and CDR2 sequences are SEHNR and FQNEAQ (reference sequence). The V end was cut by 4 bases, the J end by 5 bases, with 21 bases between. CDR3 in amino acids: CASSSRLGGDHHQPQHF. DNA of the CDR3: TGTGCCAGCAGCTCCCGACTAGGAGGGGACCATCATCAGCCCCAGCATTTT.

The chain has TRBV29-1 and TRBJ2-1; TRBD1 matches 8 bases. V shed 6 bases and J 0 bases; nucleotides not matched to a gene: 7. Germline CDR1 and CDR2: SQVTM and ANQGSEA. This CDR3 has 15 amino acids. The DNA of the CDR3 is TGCAGCGTCACAGTAACAGGGGGCTCCTACAATGAGCAGTTCTTC. This gives the protein CSVTVTGGSYNEQFF.

The CDR3: CASSFGQAGANVLTF. The DNA for the CDR3 is TGTGCCAGCAGCTTCGGACAGGCTGGGGCCAACGTCCTGACTTTC. J is TRBJ2-6 and V is TRBV7-3; 7 bases match TRBD1. The CDR3 has 15 residues. Germline V gives CDR1 SGHTA, CDR2 FQGTGA. The V segment lost 3 bases and the J segment 2 bases; nucleotides outside the gene matches: 1.

The chain carries TRBV4-2 and TRBJ2-2, with D maybe TRBD2 (5 bases). Trimming pared 1 base from V and 2 bases from J, leaving 14 bases between. Germline CDR1 is LGHNA and CDR2 is YNFKEQ. There are 17 residues in the CDR3. The CDR3 sequence: CASSQALDYPNTGELFF. The CDR3 nucleotides read TGTGCCAGCAGCCAAGCGCTTGACTACCCCAACACCGGGGAGCTGTTTTTT.

This rearrangement joins TRBV7-2 to TRBJ2-7; 13 nucleotides line up with TRBD2. The CDR3 covers 18 residues. The germline gives CDR1 SGHTA, CDR2 FQGNSA. Trimming cost V 5 bases and J 4 bases; bases outside gene matches: 14. CDR3 loop: CASSLRTSGSKSYYEQYF. The CDR3 bases are TGTGCCAGCAGCCTAAGGACTAGCGGGAGTAAGAGTTATTACGAGCAGTACTTC.

V is TRBV28 and J is TRBJ1-5, with 9 bases lining up with TRBD1. The CDR3 loop spans 15 amino acids. The germline V gene encodes CDR1 MDHEN and CDR2 SYDVKM. Trimming at V came to 4 bases and at J to 8 bases, leaving 9 bases not matched to a gene. The CDR3 nucleotides are TGTGCCAGCAGTTATAGGACAGGGGATGGGGAGCCCCAGCATTTT. This codes for CASSYRTGDGEPQHF.

This chain joins TRBV9 and TRBJ1-4; 11 bases match TRBD1. V lost 0 bases and J lost 7; bases outside the gene matches: 8. The CDR3 totals 17 residues. Germline-derived CDR1 and CDR2 are SGDLS and YYNGEE. DNA of the CDR3: TGTGCCAGCAGCGTAGGGACAGGGGGCGGTCGAAGTGAAAAACTGTTTTTT. Its protein is CASSVGTGGGRSEKLFF.

V gene TRBV7-2 combines with J gene TRBJ1-1; 8 nucleotides match TRBD1. With V trimmed by 3 bases and J by 1 base, 7 bases remained unmatched. This CDR3 is built from 16 residues. Germline V gene sequence: CDR1 SGHTA, CDR2 FQGNSA. CDR3 in DNA: TGTGCCAGCAGCTTCAGGCCGGGACAGGCGAACACTGAAGCTTTCTTT. Translating gives CASSFRPGQANTEAFF.

CDR3 DNA sequence: TGTGCCAGCAGTTTACTCGAGGCGTTTGACAATGAGCAGTTCTTC. Translation: CASSLLEAFDNEQFF. This sequence joins TRBV28 and TRBJ2-1; D is uncertain. The CDR3 extends over 15 amino acids. CDR1 is MDHEN and CDR2 is SYDVKM in the germline V gene. Trimming cost V 2 bases and J 5 bases, with 13 bases left between them.

The chain uses TRBV27 and TRBJ2-3; 8 bases line up with TRBD2. V lost 3 bases to trimming and J lost 3 bases; unmatched junction nucleotides: 2. This CDR3 has 14 residues. CDR1 and CDR2 from the germline V gene are MNHEY and SMNVEV (reference sequence). CDR3 sequence (DNA): TGTGCCAGCAGTTTTGGCGGGAGGACAGATACGCAGTATTTT. Translating gives CASSFGGRTDTQYF.

This sequence joins TRBV5-4 and TRBJ2-7; 8 bases map to TRBD1. This CDR3 comprises 14 residues. Germline V CDR1 and CDR2: SGHNT, YYREEE (reference sequence). Germline trimming cut 4 bases from V and 2 bases from J; bases unmatched to any gene: 5. The CDR3 loop is CASSVGQETYEQYF. CDR3 coding DNA: TGTGCCAGCAGCGTGGGACAGGAGACCTACGAGCAGTACTTC.

In this sample, this clone turned up once. The V and J genes are TRBV11-3 and TRBJ2-3; 8 bases are a match to TRBD1. With V trimmed by 0 bases and J by 3 bases, 14 bases remained unmatched. This CDR3 has 19 amino acids. Germline loops: CDR1 SGHNT, CDR2 YENEEA. The CDR3 loop is CASSLERSYRQGITDTQYF. CDR3 in DNA: TGTGCCAGCAGCTTAGAAAGGTCCTACCGACAGGGGATAACAGATACGCAGTATTTT.

This chain uses TRBV7-8 with TRBJ2-1; maybe TRBD2 (5 bases). CDR1 and CDR2 (germline): SGHVS, FQNEAQ. The CDR3 sequence is 16 residues long. Between the trimmed V and J ends, which lost 1 base and 6 bases, there was a span of 16 bases. Written as DNA, the CDR3 is TGTGCCAGCAGCTTAGGATTCGTTCGGGGTTCCAATGAGCAGTTCTTC. Protein product: CASSLGFVRGSNEQFF.

The chain combines TRBV7-3 with TRBJ2-7; D is possibly TRBD1 (6 bases). The germline V gene has CDR1 SGHTA and CDR2 FQGTGA. V dropped 2 bases and J dropped 6 bases, with 11 bases sitting between them. This CDR3 spans 13 amino acids. CDR3 protein: CASSLEQGSEQYF. CDR3 DNA: TGTGCCAGCAGCTTAGAACAGGGTTCCGAGCAGTACTTC.

The chain joins TRBV2 to TRBJ2-6; D is perhaps TRBD2 (6 bases). Germline CDR1 reads SNHLY; CDR2 reads FYNNEI. The CDR3 covers 15 residues. Trimming removed 2 bases from V and 3 bases from J, with 8 bases in between. This CDR3 reads CASSESGVGANVLTF. The CDR3 region has the DNA TGTGCCAGCAGTGAATCGGGAGTTGGGGCCAACGTCCTGACTTTC. Using reference TRBV2 and TRBJ2-6 for the parts outside the CDR3, the full variable domain is EPEVTQTPSHQVTQMGQEVILRCVPISNHLYFYWYRQILGQKVEFLVSFYNNEISEKSEIFDDQFSVERPDGSNFTLKIRSTKLEDSAMYFCASSESGVGANVLTFGAGSRLTVL.

The chain combines TRBV4-2 with TRBJ2-5, with D maybe TRBD1 (6 bases). V lost 3 bases and J 4 bases, leaving 21 bases between the germline ends. The CDR3 totals 17 residues. CDR1 and CDR2 from the germline V gene are LGHNA and YNFKEQ. The CDR3 sequence is CASSHGWGQGSGETQYF. The CDR3 nucleotides read TGTGCCAGCAGCCATGGATGGGGGCAGGGGAGTGGAGAGACCCAGTACTTC.

The V call is TRBV29-1, the J call TRBJ2-1; TRBD1 matches 7 bases. This CDR3 has 15 residues. Germline CDR1 reads SQVTM; CDR2 reads ANQGSEA. Trimming removed 6 bases from V and 3 bases from J; junction bases left unmatched: 11. The CDR3 region is CSVSGWQGVYNEQFF. CDR3 nucleotides: TGCAGCGTCTCCGGGTGGCAGGGGGTCTACAATGAGCAGTTCTTC.

V usage is TRBV5-1 and J usage is TRBJ1-2; weak D call: TRBD1 (5 bases). CDR3 size: 14 residues. Per germline, CDR1 SGHRS and CDR2 YFSETQ. Trimming took 4 bases from V and 6 from J, leaving 16 bases between them. This chain's CDR3 is CASSLRPGSDGYTF. In DNA form, the CDR3 reads TGCGCCAGCAGCCTCCGCCCAGGGTCTGATGGCTACACCTTC. Full variable domain (remainder filled in from reference TRBV5-1 and TRBJ1-2): KAGVTQTPRYLIKTRGQQVTLSCSPISGHRSVSWYQQTPGQGLQFLFEYFSETQRNKGNFPGRFSGRQFSNSRSEMNVSTLELGDSALYLCASSLRPGSDGYTFGSGTRLTVV.

The chain has TRBV7-9 and TRBJ2-5, with D uncertain. Deletions cut 3 bases from V and 4 bases from J, with 3 bases between. Per germline, CDR1 SEHNR and CDR2 FQNEAQ (reference sequence). The CDR3 is made up of 11 amino acids. CDR3 in amino acids: CASSFSETQYF. The CDR3 nucleotides are TGTGCCAGCAGCTTCTCAGAGACCCAGTACTTC.